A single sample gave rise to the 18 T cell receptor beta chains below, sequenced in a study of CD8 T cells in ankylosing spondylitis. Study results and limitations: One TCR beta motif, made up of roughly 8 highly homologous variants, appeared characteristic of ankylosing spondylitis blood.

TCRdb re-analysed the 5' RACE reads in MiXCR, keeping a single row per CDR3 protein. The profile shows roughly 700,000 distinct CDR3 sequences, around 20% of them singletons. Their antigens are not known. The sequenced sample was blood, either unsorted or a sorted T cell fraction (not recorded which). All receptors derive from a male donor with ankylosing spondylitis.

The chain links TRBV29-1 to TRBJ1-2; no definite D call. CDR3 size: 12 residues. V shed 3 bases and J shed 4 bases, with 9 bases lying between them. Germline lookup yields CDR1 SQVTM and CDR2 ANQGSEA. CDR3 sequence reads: CSVDLQTYGYTF. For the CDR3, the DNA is TGCAGCGTTGATTTGCAAACCTATGGCTACACCTTC.

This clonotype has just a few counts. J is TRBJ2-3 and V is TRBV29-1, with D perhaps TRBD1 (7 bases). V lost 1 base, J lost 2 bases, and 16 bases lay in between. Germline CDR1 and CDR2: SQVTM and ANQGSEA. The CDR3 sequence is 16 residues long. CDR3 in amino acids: CSVEGRAGGPTDTQYF. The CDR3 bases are TGCAGCGTTGAAGGTCGGGCAGGGGGGCCCACAGATACGCAGTATTTT.

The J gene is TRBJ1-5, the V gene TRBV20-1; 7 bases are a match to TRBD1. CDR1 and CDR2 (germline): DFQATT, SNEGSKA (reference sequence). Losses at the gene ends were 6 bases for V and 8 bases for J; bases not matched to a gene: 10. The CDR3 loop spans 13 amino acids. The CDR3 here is CSARQGLIEPQHF. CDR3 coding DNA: TGCAGTGCAAGACAGGGACTCATCGAGCCCCAGCATTTT.

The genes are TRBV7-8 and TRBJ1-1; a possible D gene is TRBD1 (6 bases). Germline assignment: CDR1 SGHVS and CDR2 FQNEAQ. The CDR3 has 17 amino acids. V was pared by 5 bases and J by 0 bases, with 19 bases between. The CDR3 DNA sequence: TGTGCCAGCAGCGAGCGGGAGGGGGTAACTATGAACACTGAAGCTTTCTTT. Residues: CASSEREGVTMNTEAFF.

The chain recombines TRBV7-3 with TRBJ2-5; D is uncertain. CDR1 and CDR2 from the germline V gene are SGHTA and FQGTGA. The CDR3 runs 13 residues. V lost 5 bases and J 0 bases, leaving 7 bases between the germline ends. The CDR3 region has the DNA TGTGCCAGCAGCCTAAACAACCAAGAGACCCAGTACTTC. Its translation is CASSLNNQETQYF. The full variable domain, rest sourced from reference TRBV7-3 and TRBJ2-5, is GAGVSQTPSNKVTEKGKYVELRCDPISGHTALYWYRQSLGQGPEFLIYFQGTGAADDSGLPNDRFFAVRPEGSVSTLKIQRTERGDSAVYLCASSLNNQETQYFGPGTRLLVL.

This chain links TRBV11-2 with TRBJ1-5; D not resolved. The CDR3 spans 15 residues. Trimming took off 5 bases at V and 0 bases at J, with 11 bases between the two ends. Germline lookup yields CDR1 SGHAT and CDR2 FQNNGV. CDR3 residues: CASSGPSRSNQPQHF. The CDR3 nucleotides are TGTGCCAGCAGCGGCCCCAGCCGTAGCAATCAGCCCCAGCATTTT.

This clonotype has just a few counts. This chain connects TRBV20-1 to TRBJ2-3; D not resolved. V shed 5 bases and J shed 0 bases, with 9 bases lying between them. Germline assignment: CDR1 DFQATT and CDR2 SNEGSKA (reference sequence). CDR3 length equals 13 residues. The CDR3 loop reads CSASMESTDTQYF. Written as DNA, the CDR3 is TGCAGTGCTTCTATGGAGAGCACAGATACGCAGTATTTT.

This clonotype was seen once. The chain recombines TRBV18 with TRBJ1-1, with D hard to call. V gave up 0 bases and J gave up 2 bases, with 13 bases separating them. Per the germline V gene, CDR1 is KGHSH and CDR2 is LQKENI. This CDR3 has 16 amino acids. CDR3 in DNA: TGTGCCAGCTCACCACCGGTCTCAGCGGTTAACACTGAAGCTTTCTTT. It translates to CASSPPVSAVNTEAFF.

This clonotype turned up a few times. The CDR3: CSVRLRGGSSYEQYF. The CDR3 region has the DNA TGCAGCGTTAGGCTTCGCGGGGGGAGCTCCTACGAGCAGTACTTC. J is TRBJ2-7 and V is TRBV29-1; TRBD2 aligns across 8 bases. The germline CDR1 and CDR2 sequences are SQVTM and ANQGSEA. This CDR3 region has 15 residues. V trimming: 5 bases; J trimming: 0 bases; junction bases outside the gene matches: 9.

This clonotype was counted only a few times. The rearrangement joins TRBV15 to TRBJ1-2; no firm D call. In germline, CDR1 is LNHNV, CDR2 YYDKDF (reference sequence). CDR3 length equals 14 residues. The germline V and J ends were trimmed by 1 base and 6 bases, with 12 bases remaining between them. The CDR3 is CATSRAKSGDGYTF. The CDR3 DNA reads TGTGCCACCAGCAGAGCTAAAAGCGGGGATGGCTACACCTTC. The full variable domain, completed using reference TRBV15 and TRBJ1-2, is DAMVIQNPRYQVTQFGKPVTLSCSQTLNHNVMYWYQQKSSQAPKLLFHYYDKDFNNEADTPDNFQSRRPNTSFCFLDIRSPGLGDTAMYLCATSRAKSGDGYTFGSGTRLTVV.

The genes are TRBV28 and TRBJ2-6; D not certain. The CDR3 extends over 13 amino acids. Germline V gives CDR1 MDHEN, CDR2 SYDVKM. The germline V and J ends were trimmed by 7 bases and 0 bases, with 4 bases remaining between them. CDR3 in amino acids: CASIASGANVLTF. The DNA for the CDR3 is TGTGCCAGCATTGCCTCTGGGGCCAACGTCCTGACTTTC.

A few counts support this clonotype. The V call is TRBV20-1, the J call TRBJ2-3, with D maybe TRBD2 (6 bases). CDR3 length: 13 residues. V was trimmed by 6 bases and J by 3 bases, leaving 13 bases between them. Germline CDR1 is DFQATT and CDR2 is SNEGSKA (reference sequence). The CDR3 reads CSAELATTDTQYF. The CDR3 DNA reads TGCAGTGCAGAACTAGCTACAACAGATACGCAGTATTTT.

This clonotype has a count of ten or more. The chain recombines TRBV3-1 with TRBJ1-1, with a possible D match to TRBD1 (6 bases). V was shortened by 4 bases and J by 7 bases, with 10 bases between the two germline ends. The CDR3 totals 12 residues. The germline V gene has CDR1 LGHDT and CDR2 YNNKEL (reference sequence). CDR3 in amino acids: CASSPTGDEAFF. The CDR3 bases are TGTGCCAGCAGCCCGACAGGCGATGAAGCTTTCTTT.

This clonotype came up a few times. The DNA for the CDR3 is TGTGCCAGCAGCCAAACCTCCAACGAGTACTTC. Protein sequence: CASSQTSNEYF. This sequence joins TRBV7-9 and TRBJ2-5; D remains unclear. CDR1 and CDR2 from the germline V gene are SEHNR and FQNEAQ (reference sequence). V lost 5 bases and J 12 bases, leaving 13 bases between the germline ends. This CDR3 region has 11 residues.

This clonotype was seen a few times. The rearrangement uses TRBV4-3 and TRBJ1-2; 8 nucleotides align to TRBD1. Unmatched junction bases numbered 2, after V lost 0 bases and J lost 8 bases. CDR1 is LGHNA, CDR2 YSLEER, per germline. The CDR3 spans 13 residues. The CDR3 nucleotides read TGCGCCAGCAGCCAAGAACAGGGGGACGGCTACACCTTC. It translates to CASSQEQGDGYTF.

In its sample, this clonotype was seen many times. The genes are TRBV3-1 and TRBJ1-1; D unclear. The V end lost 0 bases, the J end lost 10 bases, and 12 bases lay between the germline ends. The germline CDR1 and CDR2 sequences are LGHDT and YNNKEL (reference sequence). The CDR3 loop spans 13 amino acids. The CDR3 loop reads CASSQESWEGAFF. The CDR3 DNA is TGTGCCAGCAGCCAAGAAAGCTGGGAAGGAGCTTTCTTT.

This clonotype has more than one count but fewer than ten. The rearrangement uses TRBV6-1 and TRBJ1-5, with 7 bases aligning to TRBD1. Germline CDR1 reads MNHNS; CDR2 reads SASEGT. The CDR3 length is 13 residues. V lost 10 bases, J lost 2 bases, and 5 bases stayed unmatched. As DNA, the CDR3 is TGTGCCACAAGACAGGGAGGCAATCAGCCCCAGCATTTT. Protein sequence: CATRQGGNQPQHF.

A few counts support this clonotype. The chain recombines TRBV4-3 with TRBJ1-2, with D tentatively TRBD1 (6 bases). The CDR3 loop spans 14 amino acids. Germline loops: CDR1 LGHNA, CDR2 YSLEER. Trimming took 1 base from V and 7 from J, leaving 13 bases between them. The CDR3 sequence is CASSQGPGGFGYTF. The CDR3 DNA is TGCGCCAGCAGCCAAGGCCCCGGGGGCTTTGGCTACACCTTC.